This TCR beta chain was sequenced for a study of T-cell memory formation after mild COVID-19. Overall study findings and caveats: The CD4+ clones that contracted clustered mainly within CM and EM, and the CD8+ clones concentrated in EMRA.

Comment on this clonotype: Its antigen is not identified.

One entry per CDR3 protein, called by TCRdb with MiXCR from the 5' RACE reads. The sample has over 450,000 distinct CDR3 sequences; roughly 22% are singletons. The CDR3 runs to 14 residues. The V and J ends lost 3 bases and 8 bases, in that order; junction bases with no gene match: 8. Germline CDR1 is LNHDA and CDR2 is SQIVND (reference sequence). Sequenced input: PBMCs or a T cell subset sorted from them (not recorded which). J is TRBJ1-2 and V is TRBV19, with 8 positions matching TRBD1. The TCR originated in an adult woman who had mild COVID-19 (a few samples of this study predate the infection). Cell type and time point are not known. CDR3 coding DNA: TGTGCCAGTAGTATCGGGGACAGGATCGGCGGCTACACCTTC. Translating it yields CASSIGDRIGGYTF.